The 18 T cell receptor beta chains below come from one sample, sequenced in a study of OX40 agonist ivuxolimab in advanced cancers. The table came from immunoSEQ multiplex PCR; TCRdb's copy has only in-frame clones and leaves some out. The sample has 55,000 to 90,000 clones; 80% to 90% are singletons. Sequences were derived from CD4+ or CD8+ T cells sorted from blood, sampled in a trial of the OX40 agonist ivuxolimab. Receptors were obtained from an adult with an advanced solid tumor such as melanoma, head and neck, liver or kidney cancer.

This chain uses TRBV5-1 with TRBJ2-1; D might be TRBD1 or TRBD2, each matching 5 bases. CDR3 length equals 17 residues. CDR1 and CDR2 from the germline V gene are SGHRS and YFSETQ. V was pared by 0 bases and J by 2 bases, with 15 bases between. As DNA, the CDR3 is TGCGCCAGCAGCTTGGGACGGGGTGAGGGGCCCTACAATGAGCAGTTCTTC. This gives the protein CASSLGRGEGPYNEQFF.

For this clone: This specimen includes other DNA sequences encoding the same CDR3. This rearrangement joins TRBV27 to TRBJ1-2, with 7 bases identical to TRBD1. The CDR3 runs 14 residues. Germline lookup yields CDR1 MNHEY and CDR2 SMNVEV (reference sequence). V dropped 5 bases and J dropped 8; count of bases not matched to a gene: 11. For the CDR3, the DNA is TGTGCCAGCAGTCCCAGACAGGGAACGGGGGGCTACACCTTC. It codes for CASSPRQGTGGYTF.

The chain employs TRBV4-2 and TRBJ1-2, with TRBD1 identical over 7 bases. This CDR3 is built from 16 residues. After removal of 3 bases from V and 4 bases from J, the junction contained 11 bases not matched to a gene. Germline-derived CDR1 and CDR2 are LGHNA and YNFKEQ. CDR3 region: CASSQERGRGGYGYTF. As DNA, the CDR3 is TGTGCCAGCAGCCAGGAGAGGGGGCGCGGTGGCTATGGCTACACCTTC.

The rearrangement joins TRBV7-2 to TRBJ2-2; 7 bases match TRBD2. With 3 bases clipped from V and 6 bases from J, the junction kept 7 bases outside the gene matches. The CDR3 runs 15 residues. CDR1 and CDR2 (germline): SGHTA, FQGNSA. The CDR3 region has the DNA TGTGCCAGCAGCTTTACGCAGGGAGGGGCCGGGGAGCTGTTTTTT. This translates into CASSFTQGGAGELFF.

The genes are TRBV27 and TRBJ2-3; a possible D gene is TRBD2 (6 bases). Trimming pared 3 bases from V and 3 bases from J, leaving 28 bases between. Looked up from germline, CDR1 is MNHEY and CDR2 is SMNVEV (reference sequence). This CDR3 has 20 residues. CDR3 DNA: TGTGCCAGCAGTTTTGTAGTCCGTAAGCCCCGGCGCGGGAATACAGATACGCAGTATTTT. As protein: CASSFVVRKPRRGNTDTQYF.

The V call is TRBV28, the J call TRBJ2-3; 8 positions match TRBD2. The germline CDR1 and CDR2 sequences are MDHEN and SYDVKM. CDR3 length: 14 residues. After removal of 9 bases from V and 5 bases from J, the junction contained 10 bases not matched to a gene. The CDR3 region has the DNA TGTGCCAGGCCCGGGGGGGGCTGTTTAGATACGCAGTATTTT. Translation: CARPGGGCLDTQYF.

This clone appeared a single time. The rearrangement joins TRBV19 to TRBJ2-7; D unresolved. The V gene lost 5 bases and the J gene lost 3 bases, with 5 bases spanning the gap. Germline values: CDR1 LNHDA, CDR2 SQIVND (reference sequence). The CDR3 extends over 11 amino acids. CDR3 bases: TGTGCCAGTAGTGGTATCTACGAGCAGTACTTC. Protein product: CASSGIYEQYF.

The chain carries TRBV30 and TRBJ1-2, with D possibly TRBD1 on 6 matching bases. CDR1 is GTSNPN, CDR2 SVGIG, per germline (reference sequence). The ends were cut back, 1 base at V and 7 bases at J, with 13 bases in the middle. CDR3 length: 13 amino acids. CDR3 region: CAWSGNRVGGYTF. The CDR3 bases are TGTGCCTGGAGTGGGAACAGGGTGGGTGGCTACACCTTC.

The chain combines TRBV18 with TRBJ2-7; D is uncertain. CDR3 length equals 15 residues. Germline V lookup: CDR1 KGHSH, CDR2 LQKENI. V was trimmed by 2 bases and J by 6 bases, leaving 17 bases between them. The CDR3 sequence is CASSPGIRQVIEQYF. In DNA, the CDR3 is TGTGCCAGCTCACCAGGAATCAGACAAGTCATCGAGCAGTACTTC.

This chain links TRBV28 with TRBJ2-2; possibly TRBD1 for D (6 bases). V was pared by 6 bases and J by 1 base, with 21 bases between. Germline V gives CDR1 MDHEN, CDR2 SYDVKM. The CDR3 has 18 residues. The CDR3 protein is CASRDGGHRLMNTGELFF. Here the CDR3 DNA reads TGTGCCAGCAGGGATGGGGGACATCGGCTTATGAACACCGGGGAGCTGTTTTTT.

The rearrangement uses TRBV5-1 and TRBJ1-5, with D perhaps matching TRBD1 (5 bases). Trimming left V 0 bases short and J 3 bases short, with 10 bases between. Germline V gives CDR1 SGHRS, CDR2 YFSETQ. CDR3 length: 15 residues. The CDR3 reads CASSLAPGPNQPQHF. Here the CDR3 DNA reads TGCGCCAGCAGCTTGGCCCCAGGGCCCAATCAGCCCCAGCATTTT.

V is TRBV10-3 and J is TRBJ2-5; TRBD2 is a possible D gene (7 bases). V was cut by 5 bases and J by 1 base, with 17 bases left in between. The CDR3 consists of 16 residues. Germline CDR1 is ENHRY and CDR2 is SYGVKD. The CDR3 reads CAISSGGRGTQETQYF. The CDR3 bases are TGTGCCATCAGTTCCGGGGGGCGGGGGACCCAAGAGACCCAGTACTTC.

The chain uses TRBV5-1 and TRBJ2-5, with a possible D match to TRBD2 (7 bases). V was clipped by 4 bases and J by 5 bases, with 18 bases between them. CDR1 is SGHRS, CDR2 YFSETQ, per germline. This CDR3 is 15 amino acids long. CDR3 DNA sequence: TGCGCCAGCAGCACCCTTGGGGGGGCCAGGGAGACCCAGTACTTC. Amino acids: CASSTLGGARETQYF.

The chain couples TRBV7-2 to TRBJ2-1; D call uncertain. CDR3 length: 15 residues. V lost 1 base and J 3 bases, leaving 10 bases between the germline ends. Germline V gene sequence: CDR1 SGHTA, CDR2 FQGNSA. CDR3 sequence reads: CASSLVARGYNEQFF. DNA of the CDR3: TGTGCCAGCAGCTTAGTAGCTAGAGGCTACAATGAGCAGTTCTTC.

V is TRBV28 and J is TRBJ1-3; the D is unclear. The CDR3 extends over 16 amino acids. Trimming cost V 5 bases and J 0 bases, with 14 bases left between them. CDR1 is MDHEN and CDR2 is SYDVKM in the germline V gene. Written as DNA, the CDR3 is TGTGCCAGCAGTATAGGTTCAACGCCCTCTGGAAACACCATATATTTT. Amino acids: CASSIGSTPSGNTIYF. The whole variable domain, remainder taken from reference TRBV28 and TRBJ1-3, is DVKVTQSSRYLVKRTGEKVFLECVQDMDHENMFWYRQDPGLGLRLIYFSYDVKMKEKGDIPEGYSVSREKKERFSLILESASTNQTSMYLCASSIGSTPSGNTIYFGEGSWLTVV.

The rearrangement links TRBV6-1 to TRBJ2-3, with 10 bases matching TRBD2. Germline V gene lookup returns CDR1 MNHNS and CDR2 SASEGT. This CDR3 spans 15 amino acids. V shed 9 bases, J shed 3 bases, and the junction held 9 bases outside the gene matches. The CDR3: CASSDTSGVTDTQYF. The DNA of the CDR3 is TGTGCCAGTTCCGACACTAGCGGGGTGACAGATACGCAGTATTTT.

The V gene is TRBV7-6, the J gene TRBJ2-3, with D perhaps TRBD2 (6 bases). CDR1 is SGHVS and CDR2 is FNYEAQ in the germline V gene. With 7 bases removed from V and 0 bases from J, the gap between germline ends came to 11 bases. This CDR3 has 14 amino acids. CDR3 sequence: CASKAGTSTDTQYF. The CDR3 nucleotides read TGTGCCAGCAAAGCCGGGACTAGCACAGATACGCAGTATTTT.

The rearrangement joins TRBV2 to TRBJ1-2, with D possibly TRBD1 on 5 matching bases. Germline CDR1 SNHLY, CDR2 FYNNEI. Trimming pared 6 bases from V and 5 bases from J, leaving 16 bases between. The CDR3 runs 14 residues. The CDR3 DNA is TGTGCCAGCAGGACAGAGCCCCCTTTGTATGGCTACACCTTC. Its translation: CASRTEPPLYGYTF. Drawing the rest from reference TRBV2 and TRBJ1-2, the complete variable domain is EPEVTQTPSHQVTQMGQEVILRCVPISNHLYFYWYRQILGQKVEFLVSFYNNEISEKSEIFDDQFSVERPDGSNFTLKIRSTKLEDSAMYFCASRTEPPLYGYTFGSGTRLTVV.